This T cell receptor beta chain is from a study of tumor-infiltrating lymphocytes in localized non-small cell lung cancer. Broader study findings: IM1 and IM2 tumors showed no difference in T-cell fraction.

Worth noting for this clone: The target antigen is unknown.

Sequencing used immunoSEQ multiplex PCR; TCRdb keeps in-frame clones, though not all of them. Seen here are 20,000 to 30,000 clones, around 78% observed once, and the top ten hold 6% to 6.5%. This CDR3 is 13 amino acids long. CDR1 is SGHDT and CDR2 is YYEEEE in the germline V gene. V dropped 5 bases and J dropped 4 bases, with 9 bases sitting between them. The source of this sequence is a human donor with non-small cell lung cancer. This chain links TRBV5-6 with TRBJ1-4; maybe TRBD1 (6 bases). Material for sequencing was lung tumor tissue. The CDR3 region has the DNA TGTGCCAGCAGAGGACAGATTAATGAAAAACTGTTTTTT. Its protein product is CASRGQINEKLFF. Supplemented by reference TRBV5-6 and TRBJ1-4, the full variable domain reads DAGVTQSPTHLIKTRGQQVTLRCSPKSGHDTVSWYQQALGQGPQFIFQYYEEEERQRGNFPDRFSGHQFPNYSSELNVNALLLGDSALYLCASRGQINEKLFFGSGTQLSVL.